One and the same sample provided the 17 T cell receptor beta chains below, sequenced in a study of CXCR3-negative and CXCR3-positive naive CD8 T cells. Study-wide results and caveats: The TRB CDR3s that CXCR3-positive naive cells carried were more hydrophobic than those of CXCR3-negative naive cells.

Through 5' RACE with UMI labels, the TRB cDNA libraries were prepared. TCRdb re-called the 5' RACE reads and shows each CDR3 protein once, DNA omitted. Its listing shows approximately 140,000 distinct CDR3 sequences. These receptors have no identified antigens. Sequencing used naive CXCR3+ CD8+ T cells from blood. Subset here: CD45RO-CCR7+CD27+CD95- naive CD8+ T cells expressing CXCR3 (TNR3+). The receptors here all came from a human donor in good health. Some clones in this sample may be carry-over from other donors' samples.

The CDR3 here is CSARGRGYEQYF. This chain uses TRBV20-1 with TRBJ2-7; TCRdb designates TRBD1, a call that cannot be tested without DNA. Germline assignment: CDR1 DFQATT and CDR2 SNEGSKA (reference sequence). There are 12 residues in the CDR3.

This chain links TRBV11-2 with TRBJ1-1; checking the TCRdb D call of TRBD1 is not possible without DNA. The V gene's germline CDR1 is SGHAT and CDR2 FQNNGV. This CDR3 is built from 13 residues. This chain's CDR3 is CASSPGTVIEAFF.

The J gene is TRBJ2-4, the V gene TRBV29-1; the D call from TCRdb, TRBD1, cannot be confirmed without DNA. The CDR3 is 15 residues long. CDR1 is SQVTM, CDR2 ANQGSEA, per germline. CDR3 sequence reads: CSVEGHSGWENIQYF. The entire variable domain, with the rest obtained from reference TRBV29-1 and TRBJ2-4, is as follows: SAVISQKPSRDICQRGTSLTIQCQVDSQVTMMFWYRQQPGQSLTLIATANQGSEATYESGFVIDKFPISRPNLTFSTLTVSNMSPEDSSIYLCSVEGHSGWENIQYFGAGTRLSVL.

The rearrangement joins TRBV28 to TRBJ2-1; TCRdb proposes TRBD2, but this gene call is untestable without DNA. The CDR3 spans 16 residues. Per germline, CDR1 MDHEN and CDR2 SYDVKM. The CDR3 spells CDSSLLAGGLRNEQFF. The complete variable domain, with remaining parts taken from reference TRBV28 and TRBJ2-1, reads DVKVTQSSRYLVKRTGEKVFLECVQDMDHENMFWYRQDPGLGLRLIYFSYDVKMKEKGDIPEGYSVSREKKERFSLILESASTNQTSMYLCDSSLLAGGLRNEQFFGPGTRLTVL.

The chain employs TRBV6-2 or TRBV6-3 and TRBJ2-2. In germline, CDR1 is MNHEY, CDR2 SVGEGT. CDR3 size: 15 residues. This CDR3 is CASSYSIEVTGELFF.

The chain employs TRBV7-9 and TRBJ2-7; TCRdb indicates TRBD2, and absent DNA this call remains unverified. The CDR3 totals 16 residues. CDR1 is SEHNR, CDR2 FQNEAQ, per germline (reference sequence). The CDR3 sequence: CASSFQGRVSSYEQYF.

The chain uses TRBV2 and TRBJ2-2. Per germline, CDR1 SNHLY and CDR2 FYNNEI. There are 13 residues in the CDR3. CDR3 region: CASRIGNTGELFF.

This sequence joins TRBV5-1 and TRBJ2-1; absent DNA, TCRdb's TRBD1 call cannot be checked. Germline V lookup: CDR1 SGHRS, CDR2 YFSETQ. CDR3 size: 17 residues. CDR3 in amino acids: CASSFSDSPDDYNEQFF.

This rearrangement joins TRBV14 to TRBJ1-2. This CDR3 region has 13 residues. The V gene's germline CDR1 is SGHDN and CDR2 FVKESK. Here the CDR3 reads CASSQGLSYGYTF.

The V call is TRBV5-1, the J call TRBJ2-1; TCRdb selects TRBD1, and the lack of DNA leaves this call unchecked. Germline values: CDR1 SGHRS, CDR2 YFSETQ. This CDR3 comprises 15 residues. The CDR3 here is CASTPLSVGDNEQFF.

The V and J genes are TRBV10-3 and TRBJ2-7. The CDR3 runs 14 residues. Germline V gives CDR1 ENHRY, CDR2 SYGVKD. The CDR3 loop is CAISESPDSYEQYF.

J is TRBJ2-7 and V is TRBV5-1; checking the TCRdb D call of TRBD2 is not possible without DNA. Germline V gene sequence: CDR1 SGHRS, CDR2 YFSETQ. This CDR3 has 16 amino acids. The CDR3 region is CASSLGLAGASGEQYF.

J is TRBJ2-1 and V is TRBV13; TCRdb gives TRBD1 as the D gene, but with no DNA this cannot be confirmed. CDR3 length: 15 residues. Germline CDR1 PRHDT, CDR2 FYEKMQ (reference sequence). The CDR3 loop reads CASSNRDQPYNEQFF.

This chain links TRBV7-3 with TRBJ2-1; with no DNA, the TCRdb D assignment of TRBD2 cannot be verified. Germline values: CDR1 SGHTA, CDR2 FQGTGA. The CDR3 runs 13 residues. The CDR3 here is CASSLTSANEQFF.

The chain is built from TRBV6-5 and TRBJ2-1. The germline CDR1 and CDR2 sequences are MNHEY and SVGAGI. The CDR3 is made up of 13 amino acids. CDR3 in amino acids: CASSGSEYNEQFF.

The chain employs TRBV10-1 and TRBJ2-1; absent DNA, TCRdb's TRBD2 call cannot be checked. The length of the CDR3 is 14 residues. Looked up from germline, CDR1 is WNHNN and CDR2 is SYGVQD (reference sequence). CDR3 sequence: CACSVGVGVDEQFF.

The rearrangement uses TRBV6-2 or TRBV6-3 and TRBJ2-1; there is no DNA to check the TCRdb D call of TRBD1. CDR3 size: 12 residues. The V gene's germline CDR1 is MNHEY and CDR2 SVGEGT. The CDR3 loop reads CASSETVNEQFF.